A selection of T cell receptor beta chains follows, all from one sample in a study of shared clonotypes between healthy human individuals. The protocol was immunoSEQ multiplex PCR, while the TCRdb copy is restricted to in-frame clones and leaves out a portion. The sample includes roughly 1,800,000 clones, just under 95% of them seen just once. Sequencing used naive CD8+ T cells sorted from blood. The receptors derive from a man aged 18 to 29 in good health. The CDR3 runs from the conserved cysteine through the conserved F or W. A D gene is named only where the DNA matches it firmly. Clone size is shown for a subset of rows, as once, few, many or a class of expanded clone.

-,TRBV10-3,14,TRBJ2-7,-,TGTGCCATCAGTGAGTCGCTAGCTACCTACGAGCAGTACTTC,CAISESLATYEQYF
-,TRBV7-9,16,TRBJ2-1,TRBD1,TGTGCCAGCAGTCCAACCGGGACAGGGAATGCAAATGAGCAGTTCTTC,CASSPTGTGNANEQFF
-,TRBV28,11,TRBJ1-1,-,TGTGCCAGCATGGGGGACACTGAAGCTTTCTTT,CASMGDTEAFF
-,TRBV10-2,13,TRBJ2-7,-,TGCGCCAGCAGTGAGTCGAGAAGGAACGAGCAGTACTTC,CASSESRRNEQYF
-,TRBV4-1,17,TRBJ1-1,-,TGCGCCAGCAGCCAATTCATAACAGGCAATCTCAAGACTGAAGCTTTCTTT,CASSQFITGNLKTEAFF
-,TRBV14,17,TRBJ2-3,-,TGTGCCAGCAGCCAAGAGGGTAAGGGGTATAGAGGAGATACGCAGTATTTT,CASSQEGKGYRGDTQYF
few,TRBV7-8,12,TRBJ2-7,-,TGTGCCAGCAGCTTACAGGTAGCGGAGCAGTACTTC,CASSLQVAEQYF
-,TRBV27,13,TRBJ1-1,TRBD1,TGTGCCAGCAGGCCTACAGGGGAAACTGAAGCTTTCTTT,CASRPTGETEAFF
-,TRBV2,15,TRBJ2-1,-,TGTGCCAGCAGTGAAGGGCAGGAGACCTACAATGAGCAGTTCTTC,CASSEGQETYNEQFF
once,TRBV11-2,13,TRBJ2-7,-,TGTGCCAGCAGCTTAGAAGGTAGCTACGAGCAGTACTTC,CASSLEGSYEQYF
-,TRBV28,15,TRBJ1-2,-,TGTGCCAGCAGTTTATACCCAGGGGCGGCGAATGGCTACACCTTC,CASSLYPGAANGYTF
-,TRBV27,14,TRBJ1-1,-,TGTGCCAGCAGCAACACCGATTTTTTGCCTGAAGCTTTCTTT,CASSNTDFLPEAFF
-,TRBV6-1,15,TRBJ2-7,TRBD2,TGTGCCAGCAGTGAAGCTGGGGAGGGACTCTACGAGCAGTACTTC,CASSEAGEGLYEQYF
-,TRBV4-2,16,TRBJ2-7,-,TGTGCCAGCAGCCAAGACCCAACAGGTGGGACCTACGAGCAGTACTTC,CASSQDPTGGTYEQYF
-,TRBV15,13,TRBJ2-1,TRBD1,TGTGCCACCTCAGGGACAGGCCACAATGAGCAGTTCTTC,CATSGTGHNEQFF
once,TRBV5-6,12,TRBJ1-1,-,TGTGCCAGCAGCTTGGAGGGAGGGGAGGCTTTCTTT,CASSLEGGEAFF
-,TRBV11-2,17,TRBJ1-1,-,TGTGCCAGCAGCTTAGATCTGTCGACAGTCCTTAACACTGAAGCTTTCTTT,CASSLDLSTVLNTEAFF
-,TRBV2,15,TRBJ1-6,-,TGTGCCAGCAGTGAAGGCTGGTCCTATAATTCACCCCTCCACTTT,CASSEGWSYNSPLHF
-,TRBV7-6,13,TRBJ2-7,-,TGTGCCAGCAGCTTAAGGGACGACTACGAGCAGTACTTC,CASSLRDDYEQYF
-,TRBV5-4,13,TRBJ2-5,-,TGTGCCAGCAGCCGTGCCCGAGCAGAGACCCAGTACTTC,CASSRARAETQYF
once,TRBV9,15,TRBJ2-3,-,TGTGCCAGCAGCCCCCCGGATCATAGCACAGATACGCAGTATTTT,CASSPPDHSTDTQYF
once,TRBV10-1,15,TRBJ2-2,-,TGCGCCAGCAGTCCTATCGGGGGTAAAAAAGGGGAGCTGTTTTTT,CASSPIGGKKGELFF
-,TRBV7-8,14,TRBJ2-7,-,TGTGCCAGCAGCTTAGTGGGAGCATCCTACGAGCAGTACTTC,CASSLVGASYEQYF
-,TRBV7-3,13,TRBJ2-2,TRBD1,TGTGCCAGCAGCCCACAGGGGGCCGGGGAGCTGTTTTTT,CASSPQGAGELFF
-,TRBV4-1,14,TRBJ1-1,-,TGCGCCAGCAGCCAAGTGGTACAGGGAGGCGGAGCTTTCTTT,CASSQVVQGGGAFF
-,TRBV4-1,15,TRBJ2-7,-,TGCGCCAGCAGCCAAGTTGGCTCCCCCTCCTACGAGCAGTACTTC,CASSQVGSPSYEQYF
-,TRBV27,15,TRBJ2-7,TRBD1,TGTGCCAGCAGTTTAGTGAGGGGGCCTCCCTACGAGCAGTACTTC,CASSLVRGPPYEQYF
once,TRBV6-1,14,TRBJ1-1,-,TGTGCCAGCACCCTAGACAGGATGAGGACTGAAGCTTTCTTT,CASTLDRMRTEAFF
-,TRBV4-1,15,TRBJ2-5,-,TGCGCCAGCAGCCGAACTCAAGTGGACCAAGAGACCCAGTACTTC,CASSRTQVDQETQYF
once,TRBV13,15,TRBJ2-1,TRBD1,TGTGCCAGCAGCCACGGGACAGGGCTAAATAATGAGCAGTTCTTC,CASSHGTGLNNEQFF
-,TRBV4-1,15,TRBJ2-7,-,TGCGCCAGCAGCCCCGGGGCGGGCGGGTTATACGAGCAGTACTTC,CASSPGAGGLYEQYF
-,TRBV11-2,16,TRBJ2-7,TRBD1,TGTGCCAGCAGCTTCCTCCCCTTCGGGACAGGGGACGAGCAGTACTTC,CASSFLPFGTGDEQYF
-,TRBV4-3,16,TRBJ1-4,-,TGCGCCAGCAGCCAAGTTTTGGGACGGAGTAATGAAAAACTGTTTTTT,CASSQVLGRSNEKLFF
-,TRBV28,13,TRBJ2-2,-,TGTGCCAGCAGGGCAGCCAACACCGGGGAGCTGTTTTTT,CASRAANTGELFF
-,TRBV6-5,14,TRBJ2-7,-,TGTGCCAGCAGTTACTCAGACGAGACCTACGAGCAGTACTTC,CASSYSDETYEQYF
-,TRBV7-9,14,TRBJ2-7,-,TGTGCCAGCAGCTTAGCCCCCTCCACGGGCGAGCAGTACTTC,CASSLAPSTGEQYF
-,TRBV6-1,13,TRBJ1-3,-,TGTGCCAGCAGTGTGCAAGGAGGAAACACCATATATTTT,CASSVQGGNTIYF
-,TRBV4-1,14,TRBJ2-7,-,TGCGCCAGCAGCGGGCACAGGAGCTCCTACGAGCAGTACTTC,CASSGHRSSYEQYF
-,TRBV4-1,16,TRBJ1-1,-,TGCGCCAGCAGCCAAGGGGCAGGTAGATTAAACACTGAAGCTTTCTTT,CASSQGAGRLNTEAFF
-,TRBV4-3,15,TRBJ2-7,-,TGCGCCAGCAGCCAAGTTTTGCTAGGATCCTACGAGCAGTACTTC,CASSQVLLGSYEQYF
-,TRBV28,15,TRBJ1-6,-,TGTGCCAGCAGTGGGGATGGGGGGCCTAATTCACCCCTCCACTTT,CASSGDGGPNSPLHF
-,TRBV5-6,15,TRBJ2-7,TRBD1,TGTGCCAGCACCGATACCGGGACAGGGCTCTACGAGCAGTACTTC,CASTDTGTGLYEQYF
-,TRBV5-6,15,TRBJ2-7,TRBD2,TGTGCCAGCAGCTTGGAAGCGGGGAGCTCCTACGAGCAGTACTTC,CASSLEAGSSYEQYF
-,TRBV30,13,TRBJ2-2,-,TGTGCCTGGACAGGGCGAATCACCGGGGAGCTGTTTTTT,CAWTGRITGELFF
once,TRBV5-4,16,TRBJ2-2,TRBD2,TGTGCCAGCAGCTTTCTAGCGGGAGGTAGTACCGGGGAGCTGTTTTTT,CASSFLAGGSTGELFF
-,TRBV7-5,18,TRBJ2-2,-,TGTGCCAGAAGGTTGGTCAGTCCTAAGGGAGCGAACACCGGGGAGCTGTTTTTT,CARRLVSPKGANTGELFF
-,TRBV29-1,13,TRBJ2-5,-,TGCAGCGTTGAATTGGGGGCGGAAGAGACCCAGTACTTC,CSVELGAEETQYF
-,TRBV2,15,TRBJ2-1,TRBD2,TGTGCCAGCAATCGCGGGAGTACCAATATAGCTGAGCAGTTCTTC,CASNRGSTNIAEQFF
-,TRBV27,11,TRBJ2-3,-,TGTGCCAGCGGACGCACAGATACGCAGTATTTT,CASGRTDTQYF
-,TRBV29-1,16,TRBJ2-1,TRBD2,TGCAGCGTTGAAGGATTGGCAGTAGCGGGAGTGGGGGAGCAGTTCTTC,CSVEGLAVAGVGEQFF
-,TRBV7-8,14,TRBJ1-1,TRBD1,TGTGCCAGCAGCTCGGCAGGGGGAAACACTGAAGCTTTCTTT,CASSSAGGNTEAFF
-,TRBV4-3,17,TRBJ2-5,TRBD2,TGCGCCAGCAGCCAAGATCTTGGCAGGGAGGGGCAAGAGACCCAGTACTTC,CASSQDLGREGQETQYF
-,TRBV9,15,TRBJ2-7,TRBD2,TGTGCCAGCAGCCCCGGCGGGGGTAGCTCCTACGAGCAGTACTTC,CASSPGGGSSYEQYF
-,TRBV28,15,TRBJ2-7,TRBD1,TGTGCCAGCAGTACGGGACAGGAAGCCTCCTACGAGCAGTACTTC,CASSTGQEASYEQYF